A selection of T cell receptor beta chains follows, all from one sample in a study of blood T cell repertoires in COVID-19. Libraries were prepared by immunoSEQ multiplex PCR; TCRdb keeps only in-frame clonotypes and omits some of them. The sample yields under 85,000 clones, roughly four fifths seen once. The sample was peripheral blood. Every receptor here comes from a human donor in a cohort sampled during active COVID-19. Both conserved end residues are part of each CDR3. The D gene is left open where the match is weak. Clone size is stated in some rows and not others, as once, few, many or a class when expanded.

CDR3nt: TGCGCCAGCAGCTTGGTTCGGGGTATCACAGATACGCAGTATTTT
CDR3aa: CASSLVRGITDTQYF
j_gene: TRBJ2-3
abundance: .
d_gene: .
v_gene: TRBV5-1

CDR3nt: TGTGCCAGCAGTACCCTGACAGGCTTCTATGGCTACACCTTC
CDR3aa: CASSTLTGFYGYTF
j_gene: TRBJ1-2
abundance: .
d_gene: .
v_gene: TRBV27

CDR3nt: TGCGCCAGCAGCTTGGAAAGCGGGCAGGGGGTCACTGAAGCTTTCTTT
CDR3aa: CASSLESGQGVTEAFF
j_gene: TRBJ1-1
abundance: .
d_gene: TRBD1
v_gene: TRBV5-1

CDR3nt: TGTGCCAGCAGCCCCCGGGACAGGGGTAGCCCCTACGAGCAGTACTTC
CDR3aa: CASSPRDRGSPYEQYF
j_gene: TRBJ2-7
abundance: .
d_gene: TRBD1
v_gene: TRBV4-2

CDR3nt: TGTGCCAGCAGCTTGCAGGGTATGACTGGAAACACCATATATTTT
CDR3aa: CASSLQGMTGNTIYF
j_gene: TRBJ1-3
abundance: .
d_gene: .
v_gene: TRBV5-6

CDR3nt: TGTGCCAGCAGGTCCGGGACAAGTCACTACGAGCAGTACTTC
CDR3aa: CASRSGTSHYEQYF
j_gene: TRBJ2-7
abundance: once
d_gene: .
v_gene: TRBV28

CDR3nt: TGTGCCAGCAGTTCCATCTCCTACGAGCAGTACTTC
CDR3aa: CASSSISYEQYF
j_gene: TRBJ2-7
abundance: .
d_gene: .
v_gene: TRBV27

CDR3nt: TGTGCCAGCAGCAACAGGGCGGTCACTGAAGCTTTCTTT
CDR3aa: CASSNRAVTEAFF
j_gene: TRBJ1-1
abundance: .
d_gene: .
v_gene: TRBV7-9

CDR3nt: TGTGCCAGCAGCGTCGGGACTAGCGGAGGGGCGCAAGAGACCCAGTACTTC
CDR3aa: CASSVGTSGGAQETQYF
j_gene: TRBJ2-5
abundance: .
d_gene: TRBD2
v_gene: TRBV9

CDR3nt: TGTGCCTGGAGTGTTCTCCGGACAGGGGGTAGTAATTCACCCCTCCACTTT
CDR3aa: CAWSVLRTGGSNSPLHF
j_gene: TRBJ1-6
abundance: .
d_gene: TRBD1
v_gene: TRBV30

CDR3nt: TGCGCCAGCAGCCAAGAGGGCAGAAGCGGTGAAAAACTGTTTTTT
CDR3aa: CASSQEGRSGEKLFF
j_gene: TRBJ1-4
abundance: .
d_gene: .
v_gene: TRBV4-1

CDR3nt: TGTGCCAGCATCCAGGCTTGGGCAGAAGGTGACAATGAGCAGTTCTTC
CDR3aa: CASIQAWAEGDNEQFF
j_gene: TRBJ2-1
abundance: .
d_gene: .
v_gene: TRBV7-9

CDR3nt: TGTGCCAGCTCATATATTCTATCCTTGGGACAGAACGCCTTACACTCTGGAAACACCATATATTTT
CDR3aa: CASSYILSLGQNALHSGNTIYF
j_gene: TRBJ1-3
abundance: few
d_gene: TRBD1
v_gene: TRBV18

CDR3nt: TGCGCCAGCAGCCAGAACCCGCAGGGTCGGACTGAAGCTTTCTTT
CDR3aa: CASSQNPQGRTEAFF
j_gene: TRBJ1-1
abundance: .
d_gene: .
v_gene: TRBV4-1

CDR3nt: TGTGCCAGCAGTGAACTAGCGGGGGGGAACAATGAGCAGTTCTTC
CDR3aa: CASSELAGGNNEQFF
j_gene: TRBJ2-1
abundance: medium-sized
d_gene: TRBD2
v_gene: TRBV6-4

CDR3nt: TGCGCCAGCAGCCTTCAACAGGGAACGAACACTGAAGCTTTCTTT
CDR3aa: CASSLQQGTNTEAFF
j_gene: TRBJ1-1
abundance: .
d_gene: .
v_gene: TRBV5-1

CDR3nt: TGTGCCACCAGTGACGAGACTAGCGGGGGGGTGTTACAAGAGACCCAGTACTTC
CDR3aa: CATSDETSGGVLQETQYF
j_gene: TRBJ2-5
abundance: .
d_gene: TRBD2
v_gene: TRBV24-1

CDR3nt: TGTGCCACCAGCGAACAGGGGGCCTATAATTCACCCCTCCACTTT
CDR3aa: CATSEQGAYNSPLHF
j_gene: TRBJ1-6
abundance: once
d_gene: TRBD1
v_gene: TRBV15

CDR3nt: TGTGCCAGCAGTTACGTTCGAGGCGTCGGTGGCTACACCTTC
CDR3aa: CASSYVRGVGGYTF
j_gene: TRBJ1-2
abundance: .
d_gene: .
v_gene: TRBV6-5

CDR3nt: TGTGCCAGCAGAGCCGGACAGCGCTATGGCTACACCTTC
CDR3aa: CASRAGQRYGYTF
j_gene: TRBJ1-2
abundance: .
d_gene: .
v_gene: TRBV12-3/TRBV12-4

CDR3nt: TGTGCCAGCAGGGACCCTACTGAATACTTTGGAAACACCATATATTTT
CDR3aa: CASRDPTEYFGNTIYF
j_gene: TRBJ1-3
abundance: .
d_gene: .
v_gene: TRBV6-4

CDR3nt: TGTGCCAGCAGCTTAGCATACAGGGATGGCTACACCTTC
CDR3aa: CASSLAYRDGYTF
j_gene: TRBJ1-2
abundance: .
d_gene: .
v_gene: TRBV11-2

CDR3nt: TGTGCCAGCAGCCCGTCTAGCGGGGGGGCCGGAGATGAGCAGTTCTTC
CDR3aa: CASSPSSGGAGDEQFF
j_gene: TRBJ2-1
abundance: .
d_gene: TRBD2
v_gene: TRBV7-3

CDR3nt: TGCGCCAGCAGCCATTCCGGGACAGGGGGGATAGAGACCCAGTACTTC
CDR3aa: CASSHSGTGGIETQYF
j_gene: TRBJ2-5
abundance: .
d_gene: TRBD1
v_gene: TRBV4-1

CDR3nt: TGTGCCTGGGCCCTGAGCTCCTATAATTCACCCCTCCACTTT
CDR3aa: CAWALSSYNSPLHF
j_gene: TRBJ1-6
abundance: .
d_gene: .
v_gene: TRBV30

CDR3nt: TGTGCCAGCAGCTCTCGCCCAGAAGAGACCCAGTACTTC
CDR3aa: CASSSRPEETQYF
j_gene: TRBJ2-5
abundance: once
d_gene: .
v_gene: TRBV5-5

CDR3nt: TGTGCCAGCAGCGAGGGACAGTTCGACACTGAAGCTTTCTTT
CDR3aa: CASSEGQFDTEAFF
j_gene: TRBJ1-1
abundance: .
d_gene: TRBD1
v_gene: TRBV9

CDR3nt: TGCGCCAGCAGCTTGCGGGGTGACCCTGGAAACACCATATATTTT
CDR3aa: CASSLRGDPGNTIYF
j_gene: TRBJ1-3
abundance: .
d_gene: .
v_gene: TRBV5-1

CDR3nt: TGCGCCAGCAGCCAAGATAGTAAGGGGTACGAGCAGTACTTC
CDR3aa: CASSQDSKGYEQYF
j_gene: TRBJ2-7
abundance: .
d_gene: .
v_gene: TRBV4-1

CDR3nt: TGTGCCAGCAGCGCGGGACCTGTTGGTCCAGATACGCAGTATTTT
CDR3aa: CASSAGPVGPDTQYF
j_gene: TRBJ2-3
abundance: .
d_gene: .
v_gene: TRBV5-4

CDR3nt: TGTGCCAGCTCACTCCAACAGGACAATTCACCCCTCCACTTT
CDR3aa: CASSLQQDNSPLHF
j_gene: TRBJ1-6
abundance: .
d_gene: .
v_gene: TRBV18

CDR3nt: TGTGCCAGCAGCTTCTCCGGCGGCACCCTGAACACTGAAGCTTTCTTT
CDR3aa: CASSFSGGTLNTEAFF
j_gene: TRBJ1-1
abundance: .
d_gene: .
v_gene: TRBV13

CDR3nt: TGTGCCAGCTCCCCTATCACGGGACAGGGTTCTATGGTCAAAAACATTCAGTACTTC
CDR3aa: CASSPITGQGSMVKNIQYF
j_gene: TRBJ2-4
abundance: .
d_gene: TRBD1
v_gene: TRBV18

CDR3nt: TGTGCCACCAGCAGAGCCCAGGGGATGAACACTGAAGCTTTCTTT
CDR3aa: CATSRAQGMNTEAFF
j_gene: TRBJ1-1
abundance: .
d_gene: .
v_gene: TRBV15

CDR3nt: TGTGCCAGCAGCTTAGAGACTAAAGGACCCGGGGAGCTGTTTTTT
CDR3aa: CASSLETKGPGELFF
j_gene: TRBJ2-2
abundance: few
d_gene: .
v_gene: TRBV7-2

CDR3nt: TGTGCCAGCAGCCCCTGGACTAGCGGGGGGTCGAACACCGGGGAGCTGTTTTTT
CDR3aa: CASSPWTSGGSNTGELFF
j_gene: TRBJ2-2
abundance: .
d_gene: TRBD2
v_gene: TRBV7-8

CDR3nt: TGTGCCAGCAACCGACAGGCCAATTCACCCCTCCACTTT
CDR3aa: CASNRQANSPLHF
j_gene: TRBJ1-6
abundance: .
d_gene: .
v_gene: TRBV6-5

CDR3nt: TGTGCCAGCAGTTTAGGGGGGGGCCGTTACACCGGGGAGCTGTTTTTT
CDR3aa: CASSLGGGRYTGELFF
j_gene: TRBJ2-2
abundance: .
d_gene: .
v_gene: TRBV6-6

CDR3nt: TGCGCCAGCAGCCAAGGCCAGGGGGCAGACTATGGCTACACCTTC
CDR3aa: CASSQGQGADYGYTF
j_gene: TRBJ1-2
abundance: once
d_gene: TRBD1
v_gene: TRBV4-1

CDR3nt: TGTGCCAGCAGCTCGGGACAGGGGGGAAGGGGCGGGGAGCTGTTTTTT
CDR3aa: CASSSGQGGRGGELFF
j_gene: TRBJ2-2
abundance: few
d_gene: TRBD1
v_gene: TRBV7-2

CDR3nt: TGTGCCAGCAGCCCGAATAGTCCCGGGACAGGGACCGAAGCAGATGGCTACACCTTC
CDR3aa: CASSPNSPGTGTEADGYTF
j_gene: TRBJ1-2
abundance: once
d_gene: TRBD1
v_gene: TRBV3-1/TRBV3-2

CDR3nt: TGCAGCGTTGCCCAGGGGAAAGCTAATGAAAAACTGTTTTTT
CDR3aa: CSVAQGKANEKLFF
j_gene: TRBJ1-4
abundance: .
d_gene: .
v_gene: TRBV29-1

CDR3nt: TGCGCCAGCAGCGCACCGGAACTAGCGGGCTATGAGCAGTTCTTC
CDR3aa: CASSAPELAGYEQFF
j_gene: TRBJ2-1
abundance: .
d_gene: TRBD2
v_gene: TRBV5-1

CDR3nt: TGTGCCAGCTGGACAGGGAACTATGGCTACACCTTC
CDR3aa: CASWTGNYGYTF
j_gene: TRBJ1-2
abundance: .
d_gene: TRBD1
v_gene: TRBV6-5

CDR3nt: TGTGCCAGTAGTAGTTGGCCCGGCTACACCTTC
CDR3aa: CASSSWPGYTF
j_gene: TRBJ1-2
abundance: .
d_gene: .
v_gene: TRBV19

CDR3nt: TGTGCCAGCAGCTTAGGAGACGGGACTAGCGGTGCTCGGGATACGCAGTATTTT
CDR3aa: CASSLGDGTSGARDTQYF
j_gene: TRBJ2-3
abundance: .
d_gene: TRBD2
v_gene: TRBV7-9

CDR3nt: TGTGCCACCCTGCAGGGGGCTGGCTATGGCTACACCTTC
CDR3aa: CATLQGAGYGYTF
j_gene: TRBJ1-2
abundance: .
d_gene: TRBD1
v_gene: TRBV28

CDR3nt: TGTGCCAGCAGTGCAGGGACAGGGGCCAACGTCCTGACTTTC
CDR3aa: CASSAGTGANVLTF
j_gene: TRBJ2-6
abundance: .
d_gene: .
v_gene: TRBV2

CDR3nt: TGTGCCAGCTCACCCCCTGGCCAGCCCCAGCATTTT
CDR3aa: CASSPPGQPQHF
j_gene: TRBJ1-5
abundance: .
d_gene: .
v_gene: TRBV18

CDR3nt: TGTGCCAGCAATCCGTGGGGGGAGGCAGGACGGAACTATGGCTACACCTTC
CDR3aa: CASNPWGEAGRNYGYTF
j_gene: TRBJ1-2
abundance: .
d_gene: .
v_gene: TRBV28

CDR3nt: TGCAGCGCCCGGGAGGGGGGCACCTACGAGCAGTACTTC
CDR3aa: CSAREGGTYEQYF
j_gene: TRBJ2-7
abundance: .
d_gene: TRBD2
v_gene: TRBV29-1

CDR3nt: TGTGCCAGCTCACCATTGTTTGCGGGACAGAGCTACAATGAGCAGTTCTTC
CDR3aa: CASSPLFAGQSYNEQFF
j_gene: TRBJ2-1
abundance: .
d_gene: .
v_gene: TRBV18

CDR3nt: TGTGCCACCAGCATCTCAGGGGCCGCTAACTATGGCTACACCTTC
CDR3aa: CATSISGAANYGYTF
j_gene: TRBJ1-2
abundance: .
d_gene: .
v_gene: TRBV15

CDR3nt: TGCGCCAGCAGTTTTGGAGGGGGCGCCGGGGGTTATTCACCCCTCCACTTT
CDR3aa: CASSFGGGAGGYSPLHF
j_gene: TRBJ1-6
abundance: .
d_gene: TRBD1
v_gene: TRBV5-1

CDR3nt: TGTGCTAGTGGTTTGGTCGAGACAGGGTACAATGAGCAGTTCTTC
CDR3aa: CASGLVETGYNEQFF
j_gene: TRBJ2-1
abundance: .
d_gene: TRBD1
v_gene: TRBV12-5

CDR3nt: TGTGCCAGCTCACCCCAGGGGGGCAATCAGCCCCAGCATTTT
CDR3aa: CASSPQGGNQPQHF
j_gene: TRBJ1-5
abundance: .
d_gene: TRBD1
v_gene: TRBV18